Below, one T cell receptor beta chain is given with its context. PCR was performed using 60 Vbeta and 13 Jbeta primers. The repertoire was sequenced with immunoSEQ multiplex PCR; TCRdb's copy has only in-frame clones and lacks some. The table includes roughly 99,000 clones, around 77% detected once. The sample belongs to a study of cytomegalovirus exposure and HLA in healthy donors. The sequencing input was PBMCs. This receptor was identified in a man between 18 and 29 years old in good health and CMV-seronegative.

CDR3 sequence (DNA): TGTGCCAGCAGCTACGCGACAGATAGCACAGATACGCAGTATTTT. Translation: CASSYATDSTDTQYF. V usage is TRBV5-4 and J usage is TRBJ2-3; maybe TRBD1 (5 bases). CDR1 is SGHNT and CDR2 is YYREEE in the germline V gene (reference sequence). The CDR3 has 15 amino acids. With 3 bases removed from V and 0 bases from J, the gap between germline ends came to 11 bases.